This TCR beta chain was sequenced in a study of T cell responses to AZD1222 COVID-19 vaccine (dated by TCRdb to the early 2020s). Context from the whole study: AZD1222 recipients with second doses at about 4 weeks or about 12 weeks were pooled, because spike-specific TCR depth and breadth did not differ between schedules. TCR sequencing was performed for roughly 250 trial participants, of whom around 210 were given two doses of AZD1222 and 26 were given two doses of MenACWY control vaccine. Trial participants were enrolled by age into 18-55, 56-69 and 70-plus year subgroups, with approximately 150, 30 and 60 TCR-sequenced participants respectively.

This specimen's time point label, interpreted: baseline before first vaccination. Vaccinee samples came from UK trials COV001 and COV002, including a single-blind randomized controlled phase 2/3 trial of AZD1222 (ChAdOx1 nCoV-19) in healthy adults. For TCRbeta chain sequencing, PBMC samples from trial participants were taken at day 0 and at day 28 after the second dose. Of note for this clone: Its antigen is not yet known. The record has no base qualities; no much larger clone is one base away.

General findings and caveats noted by the study authors: The 56-69-year group was small, and its depth increase did not reach significance, likely because of low power. Participants were mostly white British and included more females than males, and it was suggested by the authors that clonal diversity may have been underestimated. Epitopes outside the regions mutated in the B.1.351 and B.1.1.7 variants were reportedly recognized by nearly half of the unique spike-specific TCRs. The vaccine-associated CD4 TCRs covered the entire spike protein, and the dominant responses fell in regions 160-218 and 743-854. Conclusions about previously exposed vaccinees are limited because only six or seven AZD1222 recipients were SARS-CoV-2 seropositive at baseline. Because no day 14 peak-response samples were available, repertoires were characterized only after the peak T cell response. After two AZD1222 doses, spike-specific TCR breadth and depth were significantly higher than at day 0 and than in MenACWY recipients.

The CDR3 regions of human TCRbeta chains were subjected to immunosequencing. The authors' analysis ran thus. TCRs in the repertoires were matched against a reference library of SARS-CoV-2-specific TCRs that had been generated with the MIRA antigen-specificity platform. Breadth was defined as the fraction of unique TCRs that were SARS-CoV-2-associated, and depth was defined as the fraction of total T cells that were SARS-CoV-2-associated. Using the MIRA data, each spike-specific TCR was assigned both to the spike region to which the TCR was reactive and to a CD4 or CD8 class. Log10-transformed breadth and depth values were compared by one-way ANOVA with Sidak's multiple comparisons tests. The table comes from immuneACCESS by way of TCRdb, which keeps in-frame sequences with V and J called. Part of the clones is missing from these tables; in studies checked, under half for an unresolved V gene and the rest for unknown reasons. D and trimming come from the DNA, and the V and J calls and clone size come from that table. The sample has around 130,000 clones on record, over 85% of them singletons. The ten top clones hold approximately 3.1% of the sample.

The germline V gene sets CDR1 to KGHDR and CDR2 to SFDVKD. There are 16 amino acids in the CDR3, from cysteine to phenylalanine inclusive. Only CDR3 DNA is held: 48 bases, read in frame from base 1. V sheds 2 bases and J sheds 0 bases, leaving 10 bases between their ends. The receptor chain draws on TRBV24-1 and TRBJ1-5; no D gene call is confident. The origin of this receptor is an adult in good health. Sequences were derived from peripheral blood, sampled on day 0 of AZD1222 vaccination. The bases read TGTGCCACCAGTGATTACGGCGTCTATAGCAATCAGCCCCAGCATTTT. Its amino acids are CATSDYGVYSNQPQHF.